This entry describes one T cell receptor beta chain. No antigen is known for it. Per-base quality was not reported, and no clone a single base away is much larger than it. The CDR3 sequence holds 16 residues, the cysteine and phenylalanine included. The sequence is cut down to CDR3 DNA, 48 bases in frame from base 1. The germline V gene yields KGHSH for CDR1 and LQKENI for CDR2. Deletion took 2 bases off V and 6 bases off J, with a span of 17 bases between the germline ends. These data are taken from a study of blood T cell repertoires in COVID-19 (dated by TCRdb to the early 2020s). In terms of the full investigation: Samples from collaborators originated in the United States, Italy and Spain and spanned both the acute and convalescent phases of COVID-19. The prospective study material was composed of cDNA or gDNA derived from T cells, B-cell-depleted T cells, or PBMCs. Subjects who had been exposed to COVID-19, were actively infected with it, or had recovered from it provided the deeply sampled blood TCRbeta repertoires that made up the dataset. The repertoires were made available in a free public database intended to serve as a resource for research on the immune response to SARS-CoV-2. Samples came from the ongoing ImmuneRACE study (first 160 participants) plus 1,254 subjects from 6 global collaborators. The sample metadata nearly always contained a de-identified subject ID, COVID-19 status, age in years and sex. Where available, HLA class I and class II types were taken from metadata supplied by the sample provider and were not determined by assay-based typing. Overall results and qualifications from the work: The quantity of clinical and demographic metadata differed by source and by participant and was supplied without curation.

The collaborating institutions used their own protocols to collect whole blood in K2EDTA tubes. For TCRbeta analysis, collaborator samples were shipped as frozen whole blood, as isolated PBMCs, or as DNA extracted from either sample type. The immunoSEQ Assay, a bias-controlled multiplex PCR, was used to amplify TCRbeta CDR3 regions from genomic DNA. In the authors' own workflow: The number of nucleated cells in each sample was estimated from the amplification of reference gene primers within the assay. To quantify the absolute abundance of each unique TCRbeta CDR3 rearrangement, sequence reads were collapsed and filtered. For each sample, productive Simpson clonality was calculated by taking the square root of Simpson's diversity index across productive rearrangements. In its TCRdb copy, this immuneACCESS table keeps in-frame sequences only and misses some clones. Where compared with another copy, unresolved V genes explain less than half of these, and the others have no known cause. The V and J calls and clone size were taken over from that table, and D and trimming were inferred from the DNA. For this sample the table gives under 200,000 clones, of which 85% were detected only once. The ten largest account for 4.9% of the sample.

Material for sequencing was peripheral blood. The origin of this receptor is a woman aged 80 or over with acute or convalescent COVID-19. The V and J segments used are TRBV18 and TRBJ2-1, with an unclear D gene assignment. The CDR3 in this case is CASSPNLPKLGNEQFF. The nucleotide sequence reads as follows: TGTGCCAGCTCACCAAATTTACCGAAGCTCGGCAATGAGCAGTTCTTC.